The TCR beta chain under discussion was sequenced for a study of response to subunit inactivated influenza vaccine. Germline loops: CDR1 SGDLS, CDR2 YYNGEE. The CDR3 is made up of 15 amino acids. V was shortened by 4 bases and J by 2 bases, with 16 bases between the two germline ends. Details on this clonotype: Its antigen is not identified.

Study-wide results and limits: Authors suggested that a seasonal influenza vaccination recruits few new T cells each time.

A single record per CDR3 protein comes from TCRdb applying MiXCR to the RT-PCR reads. Found here are a few hundred thousand distinct CDR3 sequences, around 15% of them singletons; the top ten hold over 8.5%. This clonotype originated in a man over 45 who received an inactivated influenza vaccine. The specimen comprised PBMCs from blood, sampled 11 to 12 days after vaccination. The chain links TRBV9 to TRBJ2-7; D unclear. The DNA for the CDR3 is TGTGCCAGCAGCCCGACGACAAGGGCGACCTACGAGCAGTACTTC. This gives the protein CASSPTTRATYEQYF.